This T cell receptor (beta chain) was sequenced for a study of cytomegalovirus exposure and HLA in healthy donors (dated by TCRdb to between 2016 and 2019). Study-level background: An earlier analysis of approximately 640 of the donors reported 250 to 300 Gb of sequence data and roughly 110 million unique TCR beta sequences from about 179 million T cells. Roughly 300 gigabases of sequencing data and approximately 91 million unique TCR sequences made up an early release that covered over 550 HLA-typed donors. Of the approximately 400 genotyped donors, approximately 80% were placed in the genetic ancestry cluster associated with self-reported Caucasian donors. The study aimed to test whether signatures of past pathogen exposure could be identified by cataloging public T cell receptors. The study used immunosequencing to profile the T cell repertoires of approximately 640 subjects and linked those repertoires to cytomegalovirus serostatus. Besides the first cohort of roughly 660 subjects, a separate validation cohort made up of around 120 different subjects was used. To predict cytomegalovirus infection status, the study combined high-throughput TCR immunosequencing, statistical association of individual TCRs with disease status, and machine learning. A later analysis re-examined previously published TCR beta repertoires from more than 550 donors and added high-resolution HLA genotyping to investigate patterns of TCR occurrence. In the later analysis, no new phenotypic data were used to find candidate immune exposures; instead, reliance was placed on TCR beta sequences and their occurrence across donors. To decide whether each TCR beta V gene segment behaved as functional or pseudogenic, an earlier analysis of fewer than 750 of the donors relied on high-throughput TCR beta sequencing. Donor age, sex, ethnicity and CMV serostatus were compiled alongside the repertoire data. A later genetic analysis used genome-wide SNP genotypes for about 65% of the roughly 670 donors, treating that subset as a discovery cohort. All discovery cohort repertoires had been generated on a single sequencing platform. HLA typing included class I and class II loci at four-digit resolution. Typing coverage varied by locus: roughly 620-640 donors for A, B, C, DRB1 and DQB1; roughly 520 for DQA1; more than 600 for DPA1; about 450 for DPB1. Roughly 5 DR-DQ haplotypes were treated as single units for association and clustering because of strong linkage in the cohort. On average, roughly 240,000 unique TCR beta nucleotide sequences were sequenced per donor among 300 to 500 genotyped donors of the cohort, with roughly 18% of those sequences being non-productive. Overall study outcomes, separate from this receptor: This cohort had only TCR beta chains sequenced, and the lack of alpha or paired-chain data limited which features could be detected. An earlier analysis of some 560 of the donors showed that most TCR beta V segments appeared in productive rearrangements either about 87% or about 30% of the time, which broadly matched IMGT annotations. Presence/absence analyses assumed roughly uniform sequencing depth across donors, an assumption that may not hold. According to a later analysis, most CMV-associated TCR beta chains appeared to be HLA-restricted, and the HLA associations seemed to be driven largely by CMV exposure. A later analysis found that TCR association rates varied across HLA loci, with DRB1 alleles showing the most associated TCRs and HLA-C alleles the fewest. In a later genetic analysis, fewer N-insertions in productive TCRs were reported among donors in an Asian-associated ancestry cluster than the approximately 710-donor mean. CMV serostatus was the only immune exposure information available for the cohort. A group of highly shared sequence variants was considered likely to be a technical artifact of the sequencing pipeline. The 87-base-pair reads could not distinguish some IMGT-functional V segments, including TRBV6-2 and TRBV6-3, so those segments were excluded. The authors suggested that the approach could potentially be extended to other disease states and immunological phenotypes. An association between a missense DCLRE1C variant and V-gene and J-gene trimming of TCR beta chains was found in a later genetic analysis and replicated in an independent cohort. Specific HLA alleles were associated with more than 15,000 TCR beta sequences at a false discovery rate of 0.05 in a later analysis. Because HLA typing was missing for some donors at each locus, association tests included only the typed subset. When HLA alleles, especially DR and DQ, strongly co-occurred, TCR associations were difficult to assign to individual alleles. In a later analysis, HLA-associated TCR beta chains were found to be more clonally expanded and to have lower generation probabilities than equally common non-associated chains. A few of the identified cytomegalovirus-associated TCR beta chains were confirmed in vitro to be specific for cytomegalovirus antigens. In a later analysis, several top co-occurrence clusters were reported to appear linked to parvovirus B19, influenza, CMV and Epstein-Barr virus. Because counts were too low, more than 15 rarely observed V segments, including chromosome 9 orphons, were left out of the earlier analysis of 587 of the donors. Linkage disequilibrium might explain the correlated functional status among segregating V segments, but an unknown experimental factor could not be ruled out. The study listed around 160 TCR beta chains as associated with cytomegalovirus. In both the original and validation cohorts, the classifier was reported to diagnose cytomegalovirus status with high specificity and sensitivity. A further reported finding was that TCR beta sequences accurately predicted the HLA-A and HLA-B alleles for most subjects in the first cohort. Most TCR sequences were seen in very few donors, while some public TCRs were found in many individuals.

Note on this clone: The antigen this receptor binds is unknown. Base qualities are not at hand, and no much larger clone is one base apart.

The CDR3, from cysteine to phenylalanine, totals 17 residues. Solely the CDR3 DNA is kept, with 51 bases framed from the first base. Based on the germline V gene, the CDR1 and CDR2 sequences are MGHRA and YSYEKL. Germline trimming: 1 base from V, 5 bases from J; junction bases outside gene matches: 13. The cohort comprised some 730 healthy bone marrow donors. Cohort members were all nominally healthy when sampled, although unrecorded immune exposures were likely present. The donor was CMV seropositive and was included in the group of 250 to 300 seropositive cohort members. Each donor provided a peripheral blood sample, and peripheral blood mononuclear cells were used for TCR beta sequencing. Genomic DNA was extracted from the blood cell samples with the Qiagen DNeasy Blood Extraction Kit. The method behind the library was the immunoSEQ multiplex PCR assay. For the multiplex PCR, a mixture combining 60 forward primers for TCR Vbeta segments and 13 reverse primers for TCR Jbeta segments was used. The CDR3 region of rearranged TCR beta genes was amplified from genomic DNA with a multiplex PCR assay. The Illumina HiSeq System was used to sequence the amplified TCR beta libraries as 87-base-pair reads. Per the source publication's procedure: In a later analysis, tens of millions of unique TCR beta chains were counted across the 500 to 850 repertoires, and around 10 million of these chains were shared by at least two donors. To remove PCR and sequencing errors, raw reads were error-corrected and collapsed into unique sequences using a nearest-neighbor algorithm that merged closely related sequences. V, D and J gene segments were assigned by aligning CDR3 sequences to IMGT reference sequences. For a sequence to be retained, a match of at least six nucleotides to both a V gene segment and a J gene segment was required. Rearrangements were classified as productive when the CDR3 lacked stop codons and remained in frame with V and J, and all other rearrangements were classified as non-productive. Following IMGT convention, CDR3 was defined as the stretch from the second conserved V-encoded cysteine up to the conserved J-encoded phenylalanine. The earlier analysis of about 500 of the donors excluded sequences that lacked an unambiguous match to a single V gene segment. An earlier analysis of some 500 of the donors classified V segments as functional when productive rearrangements were above 56.7% and as segregating when the standard deviation between donors was above 5%. A statistical classification framework was built to diagnose cytomegalovirus status from the catalog of TCR beta chain sequences. In a later analysis, TCR nucleotide sequences were compared against IMGT/GENE-DB human TR gene sequences so that V and J genes could be assigned. The TCRdist pipeline was used in a later analysis to assign CDR3 sequences and most-parsimonious VDJ recombination scenarios. In a later analysis, every TCR beta chain was defined by the combination of its CDR3 amino acid sequence and its V-gene family, and reads without a unique V-gene family were dropped. To address suspected cross-contamination and a sequencing artifact, a later analysis removed approximately 590 highly shared, low-generation-probability nucleotide sequences. In a later analysis, a clonal expansion index was calculated for each public chain from normalized within-repertoire ranks of inferred template counts. In a later analysis, generation probabilities were computed with a VDJ recombination model fitted to out-of-frame rearrangements, and the resulting probabilities were checked against IGoR. In a later analysis, hypergeometric tests were used to score TCR-TCR, TCR-HLA and TCR-CMV co-occurrence, with a repertoire-size bias correction applied to TCR pairs. In a later analysis, false discovery rates were estimated by permuting HLA or CMV assignments 20 times. In a later analysis, co-occurring TCRs were grouped with DBSCAN, and TCRdist sequence similarity was added when clustering was performed within HLA-allele-positive subsets. Repertoires with fewer than 30,000 or more than 120,000 public chains, plus five repertoires with anomalous nucleotide sharing, were excluded from co-occurrence clustering. TCRdb re-hosts the immuneACCESS table, in-frame sequences only. Its copies lack some clones; in the studies checked, an unresolved V gene accounts for under half of them, and the cause for the rest is not known. V, J and clone size are taken as reported in that table, and D and trimming were inferred from the DNA itself. Here the sample has about 150,000 clones; 70% to 80% occur a single time. The top ten clones comprise over 6% of the sample.

Sequencing was performed on PBMCs. The chain uses TRBV4-1 and TRBJ1-1; the central 7 bases match TRBD1. This sequence was found in a man between 25 and 39 years old in good health and CMV-seropositive. The DNA reads as follows: TGCGCCAGCAGCCAAGGCCAGGGGGGACTTGTGGTAACTGAAGCTTTCTTT. Its translation reads: CASSQGQGGLVVTEAFF.